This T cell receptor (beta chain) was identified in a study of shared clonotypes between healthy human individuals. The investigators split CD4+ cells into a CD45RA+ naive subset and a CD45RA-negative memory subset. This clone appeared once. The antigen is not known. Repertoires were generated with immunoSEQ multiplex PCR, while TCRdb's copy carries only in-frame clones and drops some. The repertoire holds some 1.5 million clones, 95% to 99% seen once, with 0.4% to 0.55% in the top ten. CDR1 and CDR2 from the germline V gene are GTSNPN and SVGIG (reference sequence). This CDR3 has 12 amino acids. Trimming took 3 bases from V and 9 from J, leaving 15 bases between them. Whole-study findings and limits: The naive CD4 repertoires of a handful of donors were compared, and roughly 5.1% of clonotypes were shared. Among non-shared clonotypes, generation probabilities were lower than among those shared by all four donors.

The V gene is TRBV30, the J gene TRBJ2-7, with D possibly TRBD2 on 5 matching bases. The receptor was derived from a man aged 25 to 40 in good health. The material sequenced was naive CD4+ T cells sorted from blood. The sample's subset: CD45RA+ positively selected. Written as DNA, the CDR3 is TGTGCCTGGAGCGCCTCAGAGGGTTCGCAGTACTTC. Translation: CAWSASEGSQYF.